A single sample gave rise to the 29 T cell receptor beta chains below, sequenced in a study of blood T cell repertoires in COVID-19. Profiled with immunoSEQ multiplex PCR; TCRdb holds only in-frame clones, not every one. The sample shows 150,000 to 200,000 clones, around nine tenths of them seen only once. Sequencing was done on a sample of peripheral blood. Source of these receptors: a man aged 40-55 years with active or convalescent COVID-19.

V usage is TRBV7-9 and J usage is TRBJ2-6; 9 nucleotides line up with TRBD1. The CDR3 extends over 16 amino acids. V shed 6 bases, J shed 4 bases, and the junction held 7 bases outside the gene matches. Germline V gene lookup returns CDR1 SEHNR and CDR2 FQNEAQ (reference sequence). CDR3 sequence reads: CASSDNRGPGANVLTF. CDR3 bases: TGTGCCAGCAGTGATAACAGGGGGCCCGGGGCCAACGTCCTGACTTTC.

The V and J genes are TRBV5-1 and TRBJ2-7; D is possibly TRBD1 (5 bases). This CDR3 contains 14 residues. CDR1 SGHRS and CDR2 YFSETQ come from the germline V gene. V lost 3 bases and J lost 0, with 10 bases in between. Here the CDR3 DNA reads TGCGCCAGCAGCTGGACATTGGTCTCCTACGAGCAGTACTTC. Translating gives CASSWTLVSYEQYF.

The chain combines TRBV5-1 with TRBJ1-3; 9 nucleotides line up with TRBD1. Trimming removed 4 bases from V and 4 bases from J; junction bases left unmatched: 9. The CDR3 runs to 16 residues. The germline CDR1 and CDR2 sequences are SGHRS and YFSETQ. This chain's CDR3 is CASSTGQGFSGNTIYF. As DNA, the CDR3 is TGCGCCAGCAGCACCGGACAGGGGTTTTCCGGAAACACCATATATTTT.

This clone occurred a few times. The chain combines TRBV7-9 with TRBJ2-7; D perhaps matches TRBD2 (6 bases). V lost 6 bases and J 4 bases, leaving 7 bases between the germline ends. The V gene's germline CDR1 is SEHNR and CDR2 FQNEAQ (reference sequence). The CDR3 has 11 amino acids. CDR3 sequence (DNA): TGTGCCAGCAGGGGAGGTTACGAGCAGTACTTC. Residues: CASRGGYEQYF.

The chain couples TRBV5-4 to TRBJ1-3; D is undetermined. Germline lookup yields CDR1 SGHNT and CDR2 YYREEE (reference sequence). This CDR3 spans 16 amino acids. Trimming pared 4 bases from V and 0 bases from J, leaving 14 bases between. CDR3 amino acids: CASSATTGYSGNTIYF. For the CDR3, the DNA is TGTGCCAGCAGCGCCACGACGGGTTACTCTGGAAACACCATATATTTT.

The chain links TRBV11-2 to TRBJ2-1, with D possibly being TRBD1 (5 bases). The V gene lost 2 bases and the J gene lost 9 bases, with 14 bases spanning the gap. The CDR3 is 14 amino acids. The germline V gene has CDR1 SGHAT and CDR2 FQNNGV. The CDR3 loop reads CASSLFIGAGEQFF. The CDR3 bases are TGTGCCAGCAGCTTATTCATAGGGGCAGGTGAGCAGTTCTTC. Drawing the rest from reference TRBV11-2 and TRBJ2-1, the complete variable domain is EAGVAQSPRYKIIEKRQSVAFWCNPISGHATLYWYQQILGQGPKLLIQFQNNGVVDDSQLPKDRFSAERLKGVDSTLKIQPAKLEDSAVYLCASSLFIGAGEQFFGPGTRLTVL.

This clone was recorded a few times. J is TRBJ1-4 and V is TRBV27; TRBD1 might be the D (5 bases). Deletions cut 6 bases from V and 8 bases from J, with 16 bases between. CDR1 is MNHEY, CDR2 SMNVEV, per germline (reference sequence). The CDR3 loop spans 14 amino acids. The CDR3 nucleotides read TGTGCCAGCAGCCCAGGTGGGGGGAACGAAAAACTGTTTTTT. It is translated as CASSPGGGNEKLFF. Complete variable domain (other parts from reference TRBV27 and TRBJ1-4): EAQVTQNPRYLITVTGKKLTVTCSQNMNHEYMSWYRQDPGLGLRQIYYSMNVEVTDKGDVPEGYKVSRKEKRNFPLILESPSPNQTSLYFCASSPGGGNEKLFFGSGTQLSVL.

This chain links TRBV7-9 with TRBJ2-7; 9 nucleotides line up with TRBD1. In germline, CDR1 is SEHNR, CDR2 FQNEAQ (reference sequence). This CDR3 contains 16 residues. V shed 5 bases, J shed 2 bases, and the junction held 10 bases outside the gene matches. The CDR3 DNA is TGTGCCAGCAGCACAACGCTACAGGGGGCCGCCTACGAGCAGTACTTC. This gives the protein CASSTTLQGAAYEQYF.

The chain joins TRBV12-3 or TRBV12-4 to TRBJ2-1; D is ambiguous. The CDR3 runs 12 residues. Trimming pared 8 bases from V and 4 bases from J, leaving 9 bases between. The CDR3 region is CASSQTYNEQFF. CDR3 in DNA: TGTGCCAGCTCCCAGACTTACAATGAGCAGTTCTTC.

This clone has only a few counts. This rearrangement joins TRBV2 to TRBJ1-1; D gene ambiguous. Looked up from germline, CDR1 is SNHLY and CDR2 is FYNNEI. Between the trimmed V and J ends, which lost 7 bases and 4 bases, there was a span of 16 bases. The CDR3 sequence is 14 residues long. DNA for the CDR3: TGTGCCAGCAAAAGCTCCGGGAGAGGCACTGAAGCTTTCTTT. Protein product: CASKSSGRGTEAFF.

The genes are TRBV6-1 and TRBJ1-2; 7 positions match TRBD1. V trimming: 1 base; J trimming: 3 bases; junction bases outside the gene matches: 2. Germline V lookup: CDR1 MNHNS, CDR2 SASEGT. CDR3 size: 14 residues. This CDR3 is CASSEVGQYYGYTF. The CDR3 nucleotides are TGTGCCAGCAGTGAAGTGGGACAGTACTATGGCTACACCTTC.

The chain employs TRBV4-1 and TRBJ1-1; maybe TRBD1 (5 bases). V lost 1 base, J lost 4 bases, and 16 bases lay in between. CDR1 and CDR2 from the germline V gene are MGHRA and YSYEKL. The CDR3 runs 16 residues. The CDR3: CASSQASRGLGTEAFF. The CDR3 DNA reads as TGCGCCAGCAGCCAAGCTTCTAGGGGCCTAGGCACTGAAGCTTTCTTT.

This clone has just one count. This chain uses TRBV10-1 with TRBJ1-2, with TRBD1 as a possible D gene (5 bases). Germline CDR1 is WNHNN and CDR2 is SYGVQD (reference sequence). This CDR3 contains 17 residues. Trimming took off 5 bases at V and 1 base at J, with 20 bases between the two ends. The CDR3 loop is CASSHDSRQHDNYGYTF. CDR3 in DNA: TGCGCCAGCAGTCATGACTCCCGACAGCACGATAACTATGGCTACACCTTC.

This clone was observed a few times. The chain has TRBV5-1 and TRBJ1-1; D uncertain. CDR3 size: 14 residues. Germline CDR1 is SGHRS and CDR2 is YFSETQ. Trimming removed 1 base at V and 4 bases at J, with 11 bases between. The CDR3 here is CASSLSGIGTEAFF. The CDR3 nucleotides read TGCGCCAGCAGCTTGTCGGGTATAGGCACTGAAGCTTTCTTT.

This clone has just one count. The chain recombines TRBV6-5 with TRBJ1-1; possibly TRBD1 for D (6 bases). The V gene lost 7 bases and the J gene lost 7 bases, with 22 bases spanning the gap. Germline CDR1 and CDR2: MNHEY and SVGAGI. The CDR3 is made up of 15 amino acids. In DNA, the CDR3 is TGTGCCAGCAATCCACAGGCAGGGGAATGGAGTGAAGCTTTCTTT. Protein: CASNPQAGEWSEAFF.

The rearrangement links TRBV25-1 to TRBJ2-2; D may be TRBD1 (6 bases). The CDR3 length is 13 residues. The germline V gene has CDR1 MGHDK and CDR2 SYGVNS. Trimming stripped 5 bases from V and 7 bases from J, with 11 bases between. The CDR3 DNA sequence: TGTGCCAGCAGTAGGGGGAGTGGCGGGGAGCTGTTTTTT. It codes for CASSRGSGGELFF.

This chain links TRBV4-2 with TRBJ2-1, with 13 bases aligning to TRBD2. Germline trimming cut 6 bases from V and 9 bases from J; bases unmatched to any gene: 8. Looked up from germline, CDR1 is LGHNA and CDR2 is YNFKEQ. The CDR3 loop spans 15 amino acids. In nucleotides, the CDR3 is TGTGCCAGCAGTCAGACTAGCGGGGGGTGGGCTGAGCAGTTCTTC. Its protein product is CASSQTSGGWAEQFF.

The chain joins TRBV5-1 to TRBJ2-5; D perhaps matches TRBD1 (6 bases). Germline CDR1 and CDR2: SGHRS and YFSETQ. V lost 3 bases and J 5 bases, leaving 11 bases between the germline ends. There are 13 residues in the CDR3. CDR3 sequence reads: CASSSTGRETQYF. Here the CDR3 DNA reads TGCGCCAGCAGCTCGACAGGTCGGGAGACCCAGTACTTC. Together with reference TRBV5-1 and TRBJ2-5, the CDR3 gives the full variable domain: KAGVTQTPRYLIKTRGQQVTLSCSPISGHRSVSWYQQTPGQGLQFLFEYFSETQRNKGNFPGRFSGRQFSNSRSEMNVSTLELGDSALYLCASSSTGRETQYFGPGTRLLVL.

Here the CDR3 reads CARGSWISGANVLTF. The DNA of the CDR3 is TGTGCCAGGGGCAGTTGGATCTCTGGGGCCAACGTCCTGACTTTC. The V gene is TRBV6-5, the J gene TRBJ2-6; no clear D. The germline CDR1 and CDR2 sequences are MNHEY and SVGAGI. The ends were cut back, 9 bases at V and 0 bases at J, with 12 bases in the middle. CDR3 length equals 15 residues.

The chain has TRBV29-1 and TRBJ2-5, with 8 bases identical to TRBD1. Unmatched junction bases numbered 7, after V lost 8 bases and J lost 5 bases. This CDR3 is 12 amino acids long. Germline V gene lookup returns CDR1 SQVTM and CDR2 ANQGSEA. CDR3 loop: CSIGQGRETQYF. The CDR3, as DNA: TGCAGCATAGGACAGGGCCGGGAGACCCAGTACTTC.

This sequence joins TRBV30 and TRBJ1-1; 8 bases align to TRBD1. The J segment lost 5 bases and the V segment lost 3 bases, leaving 8 bases of the junction unmatched. The CDR3 extends over 14 amino acids. From germline, CDR1 is GTSNPN and CDR2 SVGIG (reference sequence). CDR3 in amino acids: CAWRVTGVYTEAFF. The CDR3 nucleotides read TGTGCCTGGAGGGTGACAGGGGTATATACTGAAGCTTTCTTT.

The chain uses TRBV30 and TRBJ1-3; D is ambiguous. Trimming cost V 2 bases and J 1 base, with 9 bases left between them. The germline CDR1 and CDR2 sequences are GTSNPN and SVGIG (reference sequence). This CDR3 spans 14 amino acids. The CDR3 protein is CAWSSQDSGNTIYF. The CDR3 nucleotides are TGTGCCTGGAGTTCCCAGGATTCTGGAAACACCATATATTTT.

This clone was detected once. The chain combines TRBV7-8 with TRBJ1-5; D not resolved. The CDR3 is 15 residues long. Germline values: CDR1 SGHVS, CDR2 FQNEAQ. V lost 5 bases and J lost 6, with 17 bases in between. CDR3 residues: CASSLGRAGSQPQHF. As DNA, the CDR3 is TGTGCCAGCAGCCTAGGGAGAGCGGGGAGTCAGCCCCAGCATTTT.

This sequence joins TRBV18 and TRBJ2-5; D unclear. The V gene's germline CDR1 is KGHSH and CDR2 LQKENI. This CDR3 contains 13 residues. Between the trimmed V and J ends, which lost 6 bases and 2 bases, there was a span of 10 bases. In DNA, the CDR3 is TGTGCCAGCTCTCCTGACTCGCAAGAGACCCAGTACTTC. Translation: CASSPDSQETQYF.

CDR3 in amino acids: CASSKTATNSPLHF. DNA for the CDR3: TGTGCCAGCAGTAAGACAGCGACGAATTCACCCCTCCACTTT. The V gene is TRBV7-9, the J gene TRBJ1-6, with D maybe TRBD1 (5 bases). CDR3 size: 14 residues. Between the trimmed V and J ends, which lost 6 bases and 7 bases, there was a span of 13 bases. CDR1 is SEHNR, CDR2 FQNEAQ, per germline (reference sequence).

The V call is TRBV2, the J call TRBJ1-2; tentative D call: TRBD1 (6 bases). V gave up 6 bases and J gave up 3 bases, with 14 bases separating them. This CDR3 is 14 amino acids long. CDR1 is SNHLY, CDR2 FYNNEI, per germline. CDR3 nucleotide sequence: TGTGCCAGCAGCCTTACAGGGCAGCACTATGGCTACACCTTC. Its translation is CASSLTGQHYGYTF.

The chain joins TRBV19 to TRBJ1-2; D not resolved. Germline CDR1 LNHDA, CDR2 SQIVND (reference sequence). The V end lost 7 bases, the J end lost 4 bases, and 10 bases lay between the germline ends. This CDR3 comprises 12 residues. In nucleotides, the CDR3 is TGTGCCAGTAAGGAGGGCTTCTATGGCTACACCTTC. This translates into CASKEGFYGYTF. Looking up the rest from reference TRBV19 and TRBJ1-2 gives the full variable domain: DGGITQSPKYLFRKEGQNVTLSCEQNLNHDAMYWYRQDPGQGLRLIYYSQIVNDFQKGDIAEGYSVSREKKESFPLTVTSAQKNPTAFYLCASKEGFYGYTFGSGTRLTVV.

The chain joins TRBV11-2 to TRBJ2-5; D unresolved. This CDR3 comprises 14 residues. The V and J ends lost 1 base and 3 bases respectively, with 9 bases between them. Per germline, CDR1 SGHAT and CDR2 FQNNGV. CDR3: CASSLVSGEETQYF. The CDR3 region has the DNA TGTGCCAGCAGCTTAGTTTCCGGAGAAGAGACCCAGTACTTC.

The genes are TRBV19 and TRBJ1-2; D unresolved. Germline V lookup: CDR1 LNHDA, CDR2 SQIVND (reference sequence). The CDR3 is made up of 13 amino acids. The germline V and J ends were trimmed by 10 bases and 3 bases, with 15 bases remaining between them. The chain's CDR3 is CATMTKEYYGYTF. CDR3 DNA sequence: TGTGCCACCATGACCAAGGAGTACTATGGCTACACCTTC.